A selection of T cell receptor beta chains follows, all from one sample in a study of Ad26.COV2.S vaccination and SARS-CoV-2 variants. Data came from immunoSEQ multiplex PCR; TCRdb stores just in-frame clones and leaves some out. The top ten hold 3.6% of the sample, which has around 450,000 clones, more than 75% seen once. This specimen was peripheral blood, taken in a trial of Ad26.COV2.S vaccine versus placebo. All receptors come from a person aged 18-60 years who received the Ad26.COV2.S COVID-19 vaccine or a placebo. Both conserved end residues are part of each CDR3. The order of the fields is CDR3 protein, CDR3 DNA, J gene, D gene, V gene, clone size. D genes are given only for firm matches. Size values are once, few and many counts, or a class for expanded clones, and some rows have none.

CSVERGADTEAFF | TGCAGCGTTGAGAGAGGAGCGGACACTGAAGCTTTCTTT | TRBJ1-1 | - | TRBV29-1 | -
CASSYGAFRDHEQYF | TGTGCCAGCAGTTACGGGGCCTTCCGGGACCACGAGCAGTACTTC | TRBJ2-7 | - | TRBV6-5 | -
CASRGPLGWFANTGELFF | TGTGCCAGTAGGGGACCGCTGGGATGGTTCGCGAACACCGGGGAGCTGTTTTTT | TRBJ2-2 | - | TRBV19 | -
CASSQGRGEGYNEQFF | TGCGCCAGCAGCCAAGGTCGTGGGGAGGGCTACAATGAGCAGTTCTTC | TRBJ2-1 | TRBD2 | TRBV4-1 | -
CASSQGWWRGAGELFF | TGCGCCAGCAGCCAAGGGTGGTGGCGGGGGGCCGGGGAGCTGTTTTTT | TRBJ2-2 | TRBD2 | TRBV4-3 | once
CASGTGMSSYEQYF | TGTGCCAGTGGGACAGGGATGAGCTCCTACGAGCAGTACTTC | TRBJ2-7 | TRBD1 | TRBV19 | -
CSVVRDSSEKLFF | TGCAGCGTTGTCCGGGACAGTTCTGAAAAACTGTTTTTT | TRBJ1-4 | TRBD1 | TRBV29-1 | -
CASSVVTGGLANTEAFF | TGTGCCAGCAGCGTAGTAACAGGGGGTCTGGCGAACACTGAAGCTTTCTTT | TRBJ1-1 | TRBD1 | TRBV9 | -
CASSDNLRSGDTEAFF | TGTGCCAGCAGCGACAACCTACGCTCGGGTGACACTGAAGCTTTCTTT | TRBJ1-1 | - | TRBV9 | -
CASSSPSRLAGVAYNEQFF | TGTGCCAGCAGTTCTCCTTCTCGACTAGCGGGGGTTGCCTACAATGAGCAGTTCTTC | TRBJ2-1 | TRBD2 | TRBV6-2/TRBV6-3 | -
CASSARVGSSTDTQYF | TGTGCCAGCAGCGCCCGGGTCGGATCTAGCACAGATACGCAGTATTTT | TRBJ2-3 | - | TRBV7-9 | -
CAWTGTGGGSPLHF | TGTGCCTGGACCGGGACAGGGGGCGGTTCACCCCTCCACTTT | TRBJ1-6 | TRBD1 | TRBV30 | -
CASSYSAGQGYEQYF | TGCGCCAGCAGCTATTCTGCGGGACAGGGCTACGAGCAGTACTTC | TRBJ2-7 | TRBD1 | TRBV5-1 | -
CASSLWGEGKTEAFF | TGCGCCAGCAGCTTGTGGGGCGAGGGGAAAACTGAAGCTTTCTTT | TRBJ1-1 | - | TRBV5-1 | once
CSASSRGPSSPLHF | TGCAGTGCTAGTAGCAGGGGGCCTTCATCACCCCTCCACTTT | TRBJ1-6 | TRBD1 | TRBV20-1 | few
CASSPGGNQPQHF | TGTGCCAGCTCACCAGGGGGCAATCAGCCCCAGCATTTT | TRBJ1-5 | - | TRBV18 | -
CASSIGNEQFF | TGTGCCAGTAGTATTGGGAATGAGCAGTTCTTC | TRBJ2-1 | - | TRBV19 | -
CASSQDPGGRIQYF | TGTGCCAGCAGCCAAGATCCGGGTGGGCGCATTCAGTACTTC | TRBJ2-4 | - | TRBV3-1/TRBV3-2 | -
CASTRTGGMNTEAFF | TGTGCCAGTACCCGGACAGGGGGAATGAACACTGAAGCTTTCTTT | TRBJ1-1 | TRBD1 | TRBV19 | few
CASSFRGPRSYEQYF | TGCGCCAGCAGCTTCCGCGGGCCGAGATCCTACGAGCAGTACTTC | TRBJ2-7 | - | TRBV5-1 | -
CASRAALNSPLHF | TGTGCCAGCCGGGCGGCCCTAAATTCACCCCTCCACTTT | TRBJ1-6 | - | TRBV28 | -
CASSLDFGQGQNGYTF | TGTGCCAGCAGCTTGGATTTCGGCCAGGGACAAAATGGCTACACCTTC | TRBJ1-2 | - | TRBV5-4 | once
CASSATDRGAYEQYF | TGTGCCAGCAGTGCTACGGACAGGGGGGCCTACGAGCAGTACTTC | TRBJ2-7 | TRBD1 | TRBV2 | -
CASRKGQAPQETQYF | TGTGCCAGTAGGAAAGGACAGGCCCCTCAAGAGACCCAGTACTTC | TRBJ2-5 | TRBD1 | TRBV19 | once
CASSFRDPLSSDTQYF | TGTGCCAGCAGTTTCCGGGACCCACTATCGTCGGATACGCAGTATTTT | TRBJ2-3 | - | TRBV27 | -
CASMGPGQDLQYF | TGTGCCAGCATGGGACCGGGACAGGACTTGCAGTACTTC | TRBJ2-7 | TRBD1 | TRBV28 | -
CASSWGQGTIFNTEAFF | TGTGCCAGCAGCTGGGGACAGGGGACTATATTTAACACTGAAGCTTTCTTT | TRBJ1-1 | TRBD1 | TRBV5-4 | few
CASTATGGQNTGELFF | TGTGCCAGCACCGCCACGGGGGGGCAGAACACCGGGGAGCTGTTTTTT | TRBJ2-2 | TRBD2 | TRBV9 | -
CASSLNSRYQPQHF | TGTGCCAGCAGCTTAAACAGTCGATACCAGCCCCAGCATTTT | TRBJ1-5 | - | TRBV7-2 | -
CASSTSSDGTYEQYF | TGTGCCAGTAGTACATCTTCTGACGGAACCTACGAGCAGTACTTC | TRBJ2-7 | - | TRBV19 | once
CAISEWQGDADTQYF | TGTGCCATCAGTGAGTGGCAGGGTGATGCGGATACGCAGTATTTT | TRBJ2-3 | - | TRBV10-3 | -
CASSFSGDYGYTF | TGTGCCAGCAGTTTTTCAGGGGACTATGGCTACACCTTC | TRBJ1-2 | - | TRBV12-3/TRBV12-4 | -
CASTKRPRESDTQYF | TGTGCCAGTACCAAGAGGCCCAGGGAATCGGATACGCAGTATTTT | TRBJ2-3 | - | TRBV19 | -
CASSQEGLGGGHYEQYF | TGCGCCAGCAGCCAAGAGGGCTTAGGGGGCGGACACTACGAGCAGTACTTC | TRBJ2-7 | TRBD1 | TRBV4-3 | -
CASSQSGTGNTIYF | TGTGCCAGCAGCCAATCAGGGACTGGAAACACCATATATTTT | TRBJ1-3 | - | TRBV16 | -
CASSQRLDLQYGPLHF | TGCGCCAGCAGCCAACGACTGGATCTACAATATGGTCCCCTCCACTTT | TRBJ1-6 | - | TRBV4-3 | -
CASSFGQISGNTIYF | TGTGCCAGCAGCTTTGGACAGATCTCTGGAAACACCATATATTTT | TRBJ1-3 | - | TRBV7-9 | -
CASREDGDRGTGELFF | TGTGCCAGCAGGGAAGATGGGGACAGGGGAACCGGGGAGCTGTTTTTT | TRBJ2-2 | TRBD1 | TRBV11-2 | -
CATSGHMGTEAFF | TGTGCCACCAGCGGACACATGGGGACTGAAGCTTTCTTT | TRBJ1-1 | - | TRBV15 | -
CASRGASNSPLHF | TGTGCCAGTAGGGGGGCAAGCAATTCACCCCTCCACTTT | TRBJ1-6 | - | TRBV19 | many
CAWIDLGGAVQETQYF | TGTGCCTGGATCGACCTCGGGGGGGCCGTCCAAGAGACCCAGTACTTC | TRBJ2-5 | TRBD2 | TRBV30 | -
CASSLVGEQYF | TGTGCCAGCAGCTTGGTCGGAGAGCAGTACTTC | TRBJ2-7 | - | TRBV5-4 | -
CASSPLTGSNEKLFF | TGTGCCAGCTCACCACTCACAGGGAGTAATGAAAAACTGTTTTTT | TRBJ1-4 | - | TRBV18 | -
CSVEGRDPYEQYF | TGCAGCGTTGAAGGCAGGGACCCCTACGAGCAGTACTTC | TRBJ2-7 | - | TRBV29-1 | -
CASSVASGGPGELFF | TGTGCCAGCAGTGTCGCTAGCGGGGGGCCCGGGGAGCTGTTTTTT | TRBJ2-2 | TRBD2 | TRBV2 | -
CASSIGGQTGELFF | TGTGCCAGCAGCATCGGGGGGCAAACCGGGGAGCTGTTTTTT | TRBJ2-2 | - | TRBV4-2 | -